The following is a TCR beta chain sequence with its context. Its antigen is as yet unknown. Compared with germline, one end of the junction differs, possibly owing to a read error. TCR beta cDNA was reverse-transcribed from about 0.45 ug of total RNA. The reaction used a constant-region primer and ProtoScript II reverse transcriptase. Slightly modified ARM-PCR, run as three nested multiplex PCR rounds, produced the TCR beta libraries. The opening two PCR rounds, ten to eleven cycles each, paired TRBV1-TRBV30 forward primers with a C-beta reverse primer. TCRdb used MiXCR to reprocess the multiplex PCR reads, holding one entry per CDR3 protein. The table shows around 70,000 distinct CDR3 sequences, with roughly 69% occurring only once. Germline V gene data show CDR1 as MNHNS and CDR2 as SASEGT. The CDR3 is 15 amino acids. These data come from a study of tumor-infiltrating lymphocytes in primary liver carcinoma. Study overall: The neoplasms were of stage T1-T3 N0M0, with dimensions of about 4.2 to 11 cm across.

For each extraction, RNA and DNA were obtained together from approximately 20-30 mg of unsorted bulk tissue. All patients had surgically resected primary liver carcinoma. Study conclusions and caveats: The difference in top-250-clone fraction between tumors and blood was significant, favoring tumors (p = 0.039). Only about 7.5-24% of top clones were detected in all five tumor regions.

The receptor comes from a man aged 40-49 years with primary liver carcinoma and hepatitis B virus infection. Sequencing input: liver tumor tissue from sampling region 4. Subset here: tumor region T4, right-lateral pole. The chain joins TRBV6-1 to TRBJ2-7; weak D call: TRBD2 (7 bases). CDR3 sequence reads: CACSEAASGRGEQYF. The DNA for the CDR3 is TGTGCCTGCAGTGAAGCGGCTAGTGGGAGGGGGGAGCAGTACTTC.